This T cell receptor (beta chain) was sequenced during a study of blood T cell repertoires in COVID-19. Study background: PBMCs, B-cell-depleted T cells, or T cells provided the cDNA or gDNA that made up the material.

A few counts support this clone. As processed by the authors: Reference gene primer amplification in the assay estimated nucleated cell counts. The protocol was immunoSEQ multiplex PCR, while the TCRdb copy is restricted to in-frame clones and leaves out a portion. V and J calls and clone size are as listed in that table; D and trimming were resolved from the DNA. The table has 100,000 to 150,000 clones, roughly 69% seen once; the top ten hold 1.5% to 2%. V gave up 1 base and J gave up 8 bases, with 19 bases separating them. CDR1 SGDLS and CDR2 YYNGEE come from the germline V gene. The CDR3 is 16 amino acids.

The sample consisted of peripheral blood. The rearrangement links TRBV9 to TRBJ2-1; possible D gene TRBD2, 6 bases. The source of this sequence is a woman aged 70-85 years with acute or convalescent COVID-19. CDR3 loop: CASSVSAGVIGDEQFF. The CDR3 coding sequence is TGTGCCAGCAGCGTATCAGCGGGTGTAATAGGGGATGAGCAGTTCTTC.